This TCR beta chain appears in the sequencing data of a study of regulatory T cells in long-lasting Graves disease. This clonotype has more than one count but fewer than ten. Researchers made TCR beta libraries by using iRepertoire HTBI primers and running Arm-PCR on CDR3 regions. Each CDR3 protein is one row after TCRdb ran MiXCR on the multiplex PCR reads. Among 700,000 or so distinct CDR3 sequences listed, around 30% were seen once. Time point defined: persistent/refractory GD, antithyroid drugs over 5 years with positive TRAb. After RNA was extracted from PBMCs, the TCR library was made from it. Patients of an endocrinology department in Xi'an, China, were included. CDR1 is SGHRS and CDR2 is YFSETQ in the germline V gene. V gave up 3 bases and J gave up 5 bases; unmatched junction bases: 10. The CDR3 runs to 15 residues.

V and J are TRBV5-1 and TRBJ2-7; 8 bases are shared with TRBD2. Material: peripheral blood mononuclear cells (PBMCs), obtained when the disease was refractory, from a patient treated with antithyroid drugs. The receptor's source is a female donor with Graves disease. The CDR3 here is CASSSGQREYHEQYF. CDR3 sequence (DNA): TGCGCCAGCAGCTCCGGCCAGCGGGAGTACCACGAGCAGTACTTC.